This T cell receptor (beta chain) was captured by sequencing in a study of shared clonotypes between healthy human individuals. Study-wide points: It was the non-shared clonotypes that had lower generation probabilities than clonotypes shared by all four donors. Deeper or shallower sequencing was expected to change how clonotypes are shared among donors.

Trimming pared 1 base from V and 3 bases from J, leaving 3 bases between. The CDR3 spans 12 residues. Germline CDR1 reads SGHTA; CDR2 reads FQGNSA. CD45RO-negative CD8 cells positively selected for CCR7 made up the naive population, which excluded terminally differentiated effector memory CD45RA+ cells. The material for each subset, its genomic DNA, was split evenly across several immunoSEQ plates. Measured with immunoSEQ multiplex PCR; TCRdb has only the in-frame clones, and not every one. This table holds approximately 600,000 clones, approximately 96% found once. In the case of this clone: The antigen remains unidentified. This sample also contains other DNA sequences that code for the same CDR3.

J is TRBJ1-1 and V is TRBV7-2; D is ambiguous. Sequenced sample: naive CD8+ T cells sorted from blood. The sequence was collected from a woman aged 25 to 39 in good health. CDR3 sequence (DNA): TGTGCCAGCAGCTTAGGCTACACTGAAGCTTTCTTT. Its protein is CASSLGYTEAFF.